What follows are 17 T cell receptor beta chains derived from one specimen sequenced in a study of blood T cells in healthy people across ages. A J-beta primer mix and a sample-barcoded 5' primer were used in a second PCR of roughly 6 to 11 cycles. TCRdb re-called the 5' RACE reads through MiXCR, storing one row per CDR3 protein. The sample yields over 1,200,000 distinct CDR3 sequences, approximately 63% seen once. Sequenced sample: blood. The receptors were sampled from a man aged 18-30 years in good health.

The gene calls are TRBV12-3 or TRBV12-4 and TRBJ1-4, with D perhaps TRBD1 (5 bases). V shed 6 bases and J shed 7 bases, with 15 bases lying between them. CDR3 size: 14 residues. The CDR3 region is CASRSRDGLEKLFF. DNA for the CDR3: TGTGCCAGCAGAAGCCGGGACGGCCTTGAAAAACTGTTTTTT.

This clonotype was counted only a few times. CDR3 DNA sequence: TGTGCCACCAGTGACCCCCGGGCAGCAGATACGCAGTATTTT. As protein: CATSDPRAADTQYF. V and J are TRBV24-1 and TRBJ2-3; D call uncertain. The ends were cut back, 4 bases at V and 4 bases at J, with 11 bases in the middle. The CDR3 covers 14 residues. The germline V gene has CDR1 KGHDR and CDR2 SFDVKD.

V and J are TRBV20-1 and TRBJ2-3, with TRBD2 identical over 12 bases. This CDR3 region has 17 residues. Germline V lookup: CDR1 DFQATT, CDR2 SNEGSKA (reference sequence). J gave up 4 bases and V 3 bases, and 11 bases lay outside the gene matches. The CDR3 loop reads CSARGLLAGGFSDTQYF. CDR3 sequence (DNA): TGCAGTGCTAGGGGGCTACTAGCGGGAGGTTTTTCAGATACGCAGTATTTT.

This clonotype was detected only a few times. V gene TRBV4-2 combines with J gene TRBJ2-5, with D unresolved. Germline values: CDR1 LGHNA, CDR2 YNFKEQ. This CDR3 contains 13 residues. Between the trimmed V and J ends, which lost 3 bases and 5 bases, there was a span of 10 bases. The CDR3 loop reads CASSQGSKETQYF. In DNA, the CDR3 is TGTGCCAGCAGCCAGGGTTCTAAGGAGACCCAGTACTTC.

The chain is built from TRBV10-1 and TRBJ2-5, with D maybe TRBD1 (5 bases). Matching the DNA end better, TRBJ2-7 makes the J call doubtful. This CDR3 has 15 residues. In germline, CDR1 is WNHNN, CDR2 SYGVQD (reference sequence). The CDR3 nucleotides read TGCGCCAGCAGTGAGTCGATGACAGCCAGCGACGAGCAGTACTTC. Its translation: CASSESMTASDEQYF.

The DNA of the CDR3 is TGCGCCAGCAGTATAGCGAATGAGCAGTACTTC. It is translated as CASSIANEQYF. The chain uses TRBV10-2 and TRBJ2-7; D may be TRBD2 (5 bases). Germline V lookup: CDR1 WSHSY, CDR2 SAAADI. The CDR3 covers 11 residues. Trimming took off 5 bases at V and 7 bases at J, with 9 bases between the two ends.

This clonotype was observed a few times. V and J are TRBV2 and TRBJ1-2; 8 bases are a match to TRBD1. The length of the CDR3 is 14 residues. V lost 6 bases to trimming and J lost 0 bases; unmatched junction nucleotides: 3. Germline-derived CDR1 and CDR2 are SNHLY and FYNNEI. The CDR3 nucleotides are TGTGCCAGCAGGGCACAGGGGGCTAACTATGGCTACACCTTC. Encoded protein: CASRAQGANYGYTF.

The J gene is TRBJ2-7, the V gene TRBV20-1; D gene uncertain. Trimming removed 1 base from V and 3 bases from J, with 10 bases in between. Germline V lookup: CDR1 DFQATT, CDR2 SNEGSKA (reference sequence). The CDR3 is made up of 13 amino acids. The CDR3 reads CSARVVGNYEQYF. CDR3 bases: TGCAGTGCTAGAGTGGTAGGGAACTACGAGCAGTACTTC.

The J gene is TRBJ2-4, the V gene TRBV4-1; 7 bases align to TRBD1. The V segment lost 1 base and the J segment 4 bases; nucleotides outside the gene matches: 7. The germline gives CDR1 MGHRA, CDR2 YSYEKL. The CDR3 has 16 amino acids. CDR3 in amino acids: CASSQGPGTEKNIQYF. The CDR3 DNA is TGCGCCAGCAGCCAAGGGCCCGGGACAGAAAAAAACATTCAGTACTTC.

The chain recombines TRBV11-2 with TRBJ2-1; D ambiguous. There are 17 residues in the CDR3. The germline gives CDR1 SGHAT, CDR2 FQNNGV. Trimming removed 8 bases from V and 5 bases from J, with 25 bases in between. CDR3 amino acids: CASRQGSSAPRDNEQFF. CDR3 nucleotides: TGTGCCAGCCGCCAAGGGTCGTCCGCCCCGAGAGACAATGAGCAGTTCTTC.

The chain uses TRBV10-3 and TRBJ1-2; D possibly corresponds to TRBD1 (6 bases). Trimming stripped 3 bases from V and 5 bases from J, with 10 bases between. Germline assignment: CDR1 ENHRY and CDR2 SYGVKD. The CDR3 runs to 13 residues. This chain's CDR3 is CAISDRGRYGYTF. The CDR3 DNA follows: TGTGCCATCAGTGACAGGGGAAGGTATGGCTACACCTTC.

The V call is TRBV20-1, the J call TRBJ2-7; possibly TRBD1 for D (6 bases). CDR3 length: 15 residues. V lost 0 bases to trimming and J lost 0 bases, with 12 bases between them. The germline CDR1 and CDR2 sequences are DFQATT and SNEGSKA (reference sequence). The CDR3 nucleotides read TGCAGTGCTAGAGACCCCGGGACAAGCTCCTACGAGCAGTACTTC. Translating gives CSARDPGTSSYEQYF.

The rearrangement joins TRBV5-1 to TRBJ2-2; D is ambiguous. V was cut by 4 bases and J by 2 bases, with 12 bases left in between. CDR3 length: 15 amino acids. Looked up from germline, CDR1 is SGHRS and CDR2 is YFSETQ. The CDR3 nucleotides are TGCGCCAGCAGCCGGGCGGTCAGCAACACCGGGGAGCTGTTTTTT. Translated, it gives CASSRAVSNTGELFF.

The chain uses TRBV6-2 or TRBV6-3 and TRBJ2-1; 8 nucleotides agree with TRBD2. The V gene end was trimmed by 6 bases and the J gene end by 11 bases; junction bases not matched to a gene: 3. Germline loops: CDR1 MNHEY, CDR2 SVGEGT. The CDR3 loop spans 11 amino acids. CDR3 region: CASRLAEKQFF. DNA of the CDR3: TGTGCCAGCAGACTAGCGGAGAAGCAGTTCTTC.

V is TRBV9 and J is TRBJ1-2, with TRBD1 matching 8 bases. The germline V gene has CDR1 SGDLS and CDR2 YYNGEE. The CDR3 covers 14 residues. With V trimmed by 4 bases and J by 6 bases, 8 bases remained unmatched. CDR3 sequence (DNA): TGTGCCAGCAGCTTGAATGACAGGGGAGATGGCTACACCTTC. Its protein is CASSLNDRGDGYTF.

A few counts support this clonotype. The V call is TRBV4-1, the J call TRBJ2-7; 7 bases agree with TRBD1. CDR1 is MGHRA and CDR2 is YSYEKL in the germline V gene. The CDR3 loop spans 14 amino acids. V gave up 0 bases and J gave up 4 bases; unmatched junction bases: 3. CDR3 coding DNA: TGCGCCAGCAGCCAAGAACAGGGGAATTACGAGCAGTACTTC. Translation: CASSQEQGNYEQYF.

The chain links TRBV7-2 to TRBJ1-5; TRBD1 agrees at 7 bases. Trimming removed 5 bases from V and 11 bases from J; junction bases left unmatched: 18. This CDR3 region has 16 residues. Germline CDR1 and CDR2: SGHTA and FQGNSA. CDR3 DNA: TGTGCCAGCAGCCCCACCGGGACAGACGGCCGTCCGACCCAGCATTTT. Translating gives CASSPTGTDGRPTQHF.